Listed below are T cell receptor beta chains from one sample, sequenced in a study of blood T cell repertoires in COVID-19. Using immunoSEQ multiplex PCR, the repertoire was profiled, and TCRdb retains in-frame clones only, with some absent. The sample consists of 130,000 to 150,000 clones, about 89% of them appearing once. Material for sequencing was peripheral blood. These receptors were taken from a man aged 50 or older who had recovered from COVID-19. Each CDR3 is given with its conserved first and last residue. D genes are given only for firm matches. Where a row states a size, it is once, few, many or the class of an expanded clone; other rows omit it.

TRBJ2-2	TRBV11-3	TRBD1	-	CASSLTGTGELFF	TGTGCCAGCAGTTTGACAGGGACCGGGGAGCTGTTTTTT
TRBJ2-1	TRBV7-3	-	once	CASSLQAPAESFSYNEQFF	TGTGCCAGCAGCTTGCAGGCCCCGGCAGAAAGTTTTTCGTACAATGAGCAGTTCTTC
TRBJ2-5	TRBV4-3	-	-	CASSQSESAGETQYF	TGCGCCAGCAGCCAATCCGAGTCCGCCGGAGAGACCCAGTACTTC
TRBJ2-1	TRBV5-4	TRBD2	-	CASSLGTSGGDNEQFF	TGTGCCAGCAGCCTCGGGACTAGCGGGGGGGACAATGAGCAGTTCTTC
TRBJ1-6	TRBV7-9	-	few	CASSSGDPYNSPLHF	TGTGCCAGCAGCTCAGGGGACCCCTATAATTCACCCCTCCACTTT
TRBJ2-3	TRBV9	-	-	CASSVGGGVADTQYF	TGTGCCAGCAGCGTAGGTGGCGGGGTGGCAGATACGCAGTATTTT
TRBJ1-5	TRBV12-5	TRBD1	-	CASGRTSRDRDFSYQPQHF	TGTGCTAGTGGTAGGACGTCCCGAGACAGGGATTTTTCTTATCAGCCCCAGCATTTT
TRBJ2-3	TRBV11-3	TRBD2	-	CASSLVQLAGDRRYTDTQYF	TGTGCCAGCAGCTTAGTACAACTAGCGGGGGACCGTAGATATACAGATACGCAGTATTTT
TRBJ2-2	TRBV7-6	TRBD2	-	CASSLERGNTGELFF	TGTGCCAGCAGCTTAGAGCGGGGGAACACCGGGGAGCTGTTTTTT
TRBJ1-5	TRBV30	-	-	CAWSPRVPRNQPQHF	TGTGCCTGGAGTCCCCGGGTTCCCCGCAATCAGCCCCAGCATTTT
TRBJ2-3	TRBV2	TRBD1	-	CASGTGPSTDTQYF	TGTGCCAGCGGGACAGGGCCTAGCACAGATACGCAGTATTTT
TRBJ1-2	TRBV6-5	-	-	CASSSVREGGYTF	TGTGCCAGCAGTTCCGTCCGGGAGGGTGGCTACACCTTC
TRBJ1-1	TRBV6-5	-	-	CASSLSGINTEAFF	TGTGCCAGCAGTTTGTCAGGGATAAACACTGAAGCTTTCTTT
TRBJ1-1	TRBV5-4	-	-	CASSQGLRGLGGNTEAFF	TGTGCCAGCAGCCAGGGACTACGGGGGTTGGGAGGGAACACTGAAGCTTTCTTT
TRBJ1-2	TRBV19	-	-	CASNPGREDGYTF	TGTGCCAGTAATCCCGGACGGGAGGATGGCTACACCTTC
TRBJ2-5	TRBV6-5	TRBD1	-	CASKDRTGIETQYF	TGTGCCAGCAAAGACCGGACAGGGATAGAGACCCAGTACTTC
TRBJ1-4	TRBV15	-	-	CATSRESGDNEKLFF	TGTGCCACCAGCAGAGAGTCGGGGGACAATGAAAAACTGTTTTTT
TRBJ2-1	TRBV5-1	TRBD1	few	CASSSRDRDNYNEQFF	TGCGCCAGCAGCTCCCGGGACAGAGATAACTACAATGAGCAGTTCTTC
TRBJ1-4	TRBV2	-	-	CASRNPTQAEKLFF	TGTGCCAGCCGTAACCCAACGCAGGCTGAAAAACTGTTTTTT
TRBJ1-2	TRBV15	-	-	CATSPSGWAYGYTF	TGTGCCACCAGCCCGAGTGGGTGGGCCTATGGCTACACCTTC
TRBJ2-1	TRBV5-1	-	-	CASSASGTSYNEQFF	TGCGCCAGCAGCGCCTCCGGGACTTCCTACAATGAGCAGTTCTTC
TRBJ1-5	TRBV6-2/TRBV6-3	-	-	CASSYGRDNQPQHF	TGTGCCAGCAGTTATGGCAGGGACAATCAGCCCCAGCATTTT
TRBJ2-1	TRBV5-1	TRBD1	-	CASSLLGTGNNEQFF	TGCGCCAGCAGCTTATTAGGGACAGGGAACAATGAGCAGTTCTTC
TRBJ2-5	TRBV7-2	TRBD1	-	CASSTLPRGRNQETQYF	TGTGCCAGCAGCACACTACCCAGGGGGCGAAACCAAGAGACCCAGTACTTC
TRBJ1-1	TRBV5-4	-	-	CASKFTGTAEAFF	TGTGCCAGCAAATTCACAGGGACCGCTGAAGCTTTCTTT
TRBJ2-7	TRBV11-1	-	-	CASSLLTTSVTYEQYF	TGTGCCAGCAGCTTATTAACGACCAGCGTTACCTACGAGCAGTACTTC
TRBJ2-1	TRBV6-6	-	-	CASSYLSQGGYYEQFF	TGTGCCAGCAGTTACCTTTCTCAGGGAGGTTATTATGAGCAGTTCTTC
TRBJ1-5	TRBV7-8	-	-	CASSLEPRGFTQPQHF	TGTGCCAGCAGCTTAGAGCCTCGGGGGTTCACCCAGCCCCAGCATTTT
TRBJ2-5	TRBV4-1	-	once	CASSQVFRGAQTQYF	TGCGCCAGCAGCCAAGTTTTCCGCGGGGCCCAGACCCAGTACTTC